Each of the 14 T cell receptor beta chains below was sequenced from the same sample in a study of vaccination effects on CD4 cells after COVID-19. Their target antigens are unknown. Subsequent to approximately 9 days of culture, CD4+ T cells were isolated. The person's infection with SARS-CoV-2, confirmed by PCR, took place between March and December 2020. Everyone in the study got two shots of either the BNT162b2 or mRNA-1273 vaccine. Generated by immunoSEQ multiplex PCR, the TCRdb table keeps only in-frame clones and is missing some. The sample lists tens of thousands of clones, over 60% occurring once. Material: CD4+ T cells from PBMCs cultured without peptide, obtained after COVID-19 vaccination. These receptors were collected from a human donor who had a prior SARS-CoV-2 infection.

This sequence joins TRBV5-5 and TRBJ2-7; 10 bases are a match to TRBD2. The CDR3 length is 18 residues. Per the germline V gene, CDR1 is SGHKS and CDR2 is YYEKEE (reference sequence). Trimming cost V 0 bases and J 3 bases; bases outside gene matches: 12. This CDR3 reads CASSLGASGSRSVYEQYF. CDR3 in DNA: TGTGCCAGCAGCTTGGGAGCTAGCGGGAGTAGGTCTGTCTACGAGCAGTACTTC.

The rearrangement links TRBV10-3 to TRBJ2-1; 7 positions match TRBD1. The junction had 6 bases not matched to a gene; V was cut back by 0 bases and J by 4 bases. Germline V CDR1 and CDR2: ENHRY, SYGVKD. This CDR3 region has 16 residues. The CDR3 reads CAISESRDRAYNEQFF. CDR3 sequence (DNA): TGTGCCATCAGTGAGTCGCGAGACAGGGCTTACAATGAGCAGTTCTTC.

The chain couples TRBV5-5 to TRBJ2-7; the D gene could be TRBD1 or TRBD2 (5 bases each). The V gene's germline CDR1 is SGHKS and CDR2 YYEKEE (reference sequence). V gave up 0 bases and J gave up 2 bases, with 15 bases separating them. CDR3 size: 16 residues. CDR3 sequence (DNA): TGTGCCAGCAGCTTGGCAGGGAGAATTGTCCCCTACGAGCAGTACTTC. Translation: CASSLAGRIVPYEQYF.

This clone was recorded only once. This rearrangement joins TRBV19 to TRBJ2-3; D gene ambiguous. V dropped 3 bases and J dropped 3 bases, with 7 bases sitting between them. The CDR3 has 13 residues. Germline V gene lookup returns CDR1 LNHDA and CDR2 SQIVND (reference sequence). The DNA of the CDR3 is TGTGCCAGTAGTATCCTAGAAACAGATACGCAGTATTTT. Translation: CASSILETDTQYF. The whole variable domain, filled in from reference TRBV19 and TRBJ2-3, reads DGGITQSPKYLFRKEGQNVTLSCEQNLNHDAMYWYRQDPGQGLRLIYYSQIVNDFQKGDIAEGYSVSREKKESFPLTVTSAQKNPTAFYLCASSILETDTQYFGPGTRLTVL.

The chain uses TRBV7-9 and TRBJ1-3; no firm D call. Trimming shortened V by 2 bases and J by 9 bases, and 8 bases separated the two germline ends. The CDR3 is 12 residues long. The germline CDR1 and CDR2 sequences are SEHNR and FQNEAQ (reference sequence). CDR3 nucleotide sequence: TGTGCCAGCAGCTTAAAGGATTCCACCATATATTTT. Protein: CASSLKDSTIYF.

V is TRBV18 and J is TRBJ2-1; 11 positions agree with TRBD2. V lost 3 bases and J lost 4; bases outside the gene matches: 8. Germline V lookup: CDR1 KGHSH, CDR2 LQKENI. This CDR3 comprises 17 residues. CDR3 amino acids: CASSPAGLADRYNEQFF. For the CDR3, the DNA is TGTGCCAGCTCACCGGCGGGACTAGCGGACCGGTACAATGAGCAGTTCTTC.

The gene calls are TRBV5-1 and TRBJ2-1; D remains unclear. Trimming cost V 6 bases and J 5 bases, with 18 bases left between them. The CDR3 contains 15 residues. Germline-derived CDR1 and CDR2 are SGHRS and YFSETQ. The CDR3 DNA reads as TGCGCCAGCAAACAGCTTATAATGAGAGACAATGAGCAGTTCTTC. Translated, it gives CASKQLIMRDNEQFF.

The CDR3 is CASSRGGGGEGEQYF. CDR3 bases: TGTGCCAGCAGCCGCGGCGGTGGCGGTGAGGGCGAGCAGTACTTC. The rearrangement joins TRBV5-4 to TRBJ2-7; a possible D gene is TRBD2 (5 bases). Trimming shortened V by 4 bases and J by 6 bases, and 20 bases separated the two germline ends. Germline CDR1 is SGHNT and CDR2 is YYREEE (reference sequence). This CDR3 region has 15 residues.

The chain carries TRBV15 and TRBJ2-1; 10 nucleotides agree with TRBD2. Germline CDR1 is LNHNV and CDR2 is YYDKDF (reference sequence). V shed 3 bases and J 6 bases; nucleotides not matched to a gene: 5. The CDR3 is 15 residues long. DNA of the CDR3: TGTGCCACCAGCAGTAGCGGGAGGTGGGGCAATGAGCAGTTCTTC. Translation: CATSSSGRWGNEQFF.

The table lists this clone with a few counts. The V gene is TRBV27, the J gene TRBJ2-7; D is uncertain. The CDR3 is made up of 17 amino acids. Trimming removed 2 bases from V and 3 bases from J, with 20 bases in between. The germline gives CDR1 MNHEY, CDR2 SMNVEV (reference sequence). CDR3 DNA: TGTGCCAGCAGTTTAGGCCCTGACCCAGGATCCGGCTACGAGCAGTACTTC. Translation gives CASSLGPDPGSGYEQYF.

About this clone itself: An end of the junction differs from the germline gene, which may be a read error. The rearrangement joins TRBV7-2 to TRBJ2-6, with D possibly being TRBD1 or TRBD2 (5 bases each). The CDR3 sequence is 11 residues long. Germline loops: CDR1 SGHTA, CDR2 FQGNSA. The CDR3 is CASSLWGPLSF. DNA for the CDR3: TGTGCCAGCAGCTTATGGGGACCCCTCTCTTTC. Full variable domain (missing parts from reference TRBV7-2 and TRBJ2-6): GAGVSQSPSNKVTEKGKDVELRCDPISGHTALYWYRQSLGQGLEFLIYFQGNSAPDKSGLPSDRFSAERTGGSVSTLTIQRTQQEDSAVYLCASSLWGPLSFGAGSRLTVL.

This sequence joins TRBV6-5 and TRBJ2-7, with 7 nucleotides matching TRBD2. V was clipped by 7 bases and J by 0 bases; unmatched bases: 6. The CDR3 extends over 14 amino acids. CDR1 is MNHEY and CDR2 is SVGAGI in the germline V gene. The CDR3 here is CASKVRGSSYEQYF. CDR3 nucleotides: TGTGCCAGCAAAGTTCGCGGGAGCTCCTACGAGCAGTACTTC.

This clone came up a few times. The V gene is TRBV27, the J gene TRBJ2-7; 8 bases fit TRBD2. With 2 bases clipped from V and 3 bases from J, the junction kept 6 bases outside the gene matches. The V gene's germline CDR1 is MNHEY and CDR2 SMNVEV (reference sequence). The CDR3 is 15 residues long. For the CDR3, the DNA is TGTGCCAGCAGTTTAGTCCCGGGGGGGTACTACGAGCAGTACTTC. Protein product: CASSLVPGGYYEQYF.

The V call is TRBV6-1, the J call TRBJ2-7; D possibly corresponds to TRBD1 (6 bases). Trimming took 1 base from V and 2 from J, leaving 9 bases between them. Germline CDR1 MNHNS, CDR2 SASEGT. The CDR3 runs to 14 residues. This CDR3 is CASSEGTATYEQYF. Here the CDR3 DNA reads TGTGCCAGCAGTGAAGGGACAGCCACCTACGAGCAGTACTTC.